This T cell receptor beta chain derives from a study of tumor and adjacent non-tumor tissue in lung cancer. Turning to the study itself: Patients comprised about a dozen adenocarcinoma, a couple of squamous cell carcinoma and 1 small cell lung cancer. The patients, 10 to 11 men and roughly 5 women, were about 31 to 76 with stage I to III disease. Study conclusions and caveats: Tumor TCR diversity, when higher, was linked to shorter survival.

No cell sorting was done before RNA was extracted from the tissue. Distant lung tissue was collected more than 3 cm away from the tumor edge. A modified ARM-PCR protocol with three rounds of nested PCR amplified TCRbeta. TCRdb redid the calling of the multiplex PCR reads with MiXCR, one entry per CDR3 protein. The top ten clones hold around 43% of a sample with more than 60,000 distinct CDR3 sequences, more than 65% of them seen once. CDR3 length: 15 amino acids. Per the germline V gene, CDR1 is KGHDR and CDR2 is SFDVKD. With respect to this clonotype: Its target is not known. One junction end does not reproduce the germline sequence, and a read error may be involved.

The receptor's source is a man aged 55 to 70 with non-small cell lung cancer. The rearrangement joins TRBV24-1 to TRBJ2-1; 9 bases are shared with TRBD1. The sample taken for sequencing was distant non-tumor lung tissue. The CDR3 nucleotides read TGTACCACCAGTGAACACAGGACAGGGGACGAAGAGCAGTTCTTC. It codes for CTTSEHRTGDEEQFF.